This T cell receptor beta chain originates from a study of blood T cell repertoires in COVID-19. Measured with immunoSEQ multiplex PCR; TCRdb has only the in-frame clones, and not every one. The table has roughly 52,000 clones, approximately 90% seen once. The germline CDR1 and CDR2 sequences are DFQATT and SNEGSKA (reference sequence). The CDR3 is 14 amino acids. Trimming at V came to 3 bases and at J to 7 bases, leaving 7 bases not matched to a gene. The chain joins TRBV20-1 to TRBJ1-4; 8 positions match TRBD1. The sequence came from a man in his forties with COVID-19, enrolled during active disease. The sample comprised peripheral blood. In nucleotides, the CDR3 is TGCAGTGCTAGTCGGACAGGGAGGGGTGAAAAACTGTTTTTT. Amino acid sequence: CSASRTGRGEKLFF.